Sequencing of this TCR beta chain was carried out in a study of blood T cell repertoires in COVID-19. About the study: The origin of the acute and convalescent COVID-19 samples was the United States, Italy and Spain.

Seattle's cohort entered during active infection and was followed longitudinally. In the authors' workflow: Nucleated cell number was recorded as an estimate derived from reference gene primer amplification. TCRdb keeps only in-frame clones here, not all; method: immunoSEQ multiplex PCR. From that table come the V and J calls and clone size; the DNA was used to work out D and trimming. The sample contains fewer than 350,000 clones, over 80% of which appear only once. V shed 0 bases, J shed 4 bases, and the junction held 8 bases outside the gene matches. The germline gives CDR1 SGDLS, CDR2 YYNGEE. This CDR3 region has 16 residues.

The sequenced sample consisted of peripheral blood. V is TRBV9 and J is TRBJ1-2; 8 nucleotides align to TRBD1. The source is a man aged 25-40 years with COVID-19, enrolled during active disease. CDR3 loop: CASSVAVGQGAYGYTF. CDR3 DNA sequence: TGTGCCAGCAGCGTAGCTGTAGGACAGGGAGCCTATGGCTACACCTTC.